This T cell receptor beta chain was captured in a study of CD8+ T cells in alopecia areata. Regarding treatment: oral pan-JAK inhibitor, 5-10 mg twice daily. Following RNA extraction, reverse transcription yielded cDNA that acted as the sequencing template. Libraries were prepared by immunoSEQ multiplex PCR; TCRdb keeps only in-frame clonotypes and omits some of them. The sample lists over 200,000 clones; over 60% were seen once. V was cut by 6 bases and J by 10 bases, with 10 bases left in between. Germline CDR1 reads SEHNR; CDR2 reads FQNEAQ (reference sequence). The CDR3 length is 11 residues. This chain uses TRBV7-9 with TRBJ2-1; D is uncertain. This TCR derives from a human donor with alopecia areata. The sequencing here drew on CD4+ T cells sorted from blood, taken at week 4, from a patient treated with tofacitinib. DNA of the CDR3: TGTGCCAGCAGTCCGGAAGGAGAGCAGTTCTTC. Translated: CASSPEGEQFF.